This T cell receptor (beta chain) was documented in a study of shared clonotypes between healthy human individuals. Sequencing used immunoSEQ multiplex PCR; TCRdb keeps in-frame clones, though not all of them. The profile shows about 2 million clones, roughly 95% of them singletons. In the naive CD8 group, cells lacked CD45RO and were positively selected for CCR7, so terminally differentiated effector memory CD45RA+ cells were left out. All participating donors were Caucasian adults from Nashville, Tennessee. From germline, CDR1 is SGHAT and CDR2 FQDESV (reference sequence). The junction had 6 bases not matched to a gene; V was cut back by 5 bases and J by 0 bases. This CDR3 has 16 residues.

This receptor was taken from a young man in good health. Material: naive CD8+ T cells sorted from blood. The V call is TRBV11-1, the J call TRBJ2-5; TRBD1 agrees at 10 bases. This chain's CDR3 is CASSTRQGANQETQYF. DNA for the CDR3: TGTGCCAGCAGCACTAGACAGGGGGCCAACCAAGAGACCCAGTACTTC.